This paragraph reports one T cell receptor (beta chain). The sample originates from a study of T cells in tuberculosis. Some clones are missing from TCRdb's copy, which holds only in-frame ones; the method was immunoSEQ multiplex PCR. The sample lists roughly 45,000 clones, roughly 94% seen once, with around 1.9% in the top ten. The source of this sequence is a donor aged 5-35 years with latent tuberculosis or without tuberculosis infection. Some clones in this sample may be carry-over from other donors' samples. Sequencing was done on a sample of PBMCs.

DNA for the CDR3: TGTGCCAGCAGTACAACCGGGACACTAGAAGAGACCCAGTACTTC. Amino acids: CASSTTGTLEETQYF. The V gene is TRBV27, the J gene TRBJ2-5; D perhaps matches TRBD1 (6 bases). The CDR3 contains 15 residues. V shed 5 bases and J shed 3 bases, with 16 bases lying between them. Per germline, CDR1 MNHEY and CDR2 SMNVEV (reference sequence).